These 2 T cell receptor beta chains were sequenced from one sample in a study of glioma-infiltrating T cells. Amplification of TCR alpha and beta CDR3 regions from RNA used iRepertoire nested multiplex PCR. Via MiXCR, TCRdb re-called the multiplex PCR reads, giving one row per CDR3 protein. The sample lists 300,000 to 450,000 distinct CDR3 sequences; roughly two fifths were seen once. Sequenced material: glioma tissue, nonneoplastic brain tissue, or PBMCs (not recorded which). The receptor source for this set is a human donor with low-grade glioma or glioblastoma, undergoing nonglioma brain surgery, or in good health (not recorded which).

This clonotype occurred a few times. The chain uses TRBV28 and TRBJ2-3, with a weak D call TRBD1 (5 bases). The CDR3 loop spans 15 amino acids. The V gene's germline CDR1 is MDHEN and CDR2 SYDVKM. Trimming cost V 4 bases and J 0 bases, with 11 bases left between them. The CDR3 spells CASSSTDVSTDTQYF. As DNA, the CDR3 is TGTGCCAGCAGTTCGACAGACGTTAGCACAGATACGCAGTATTTT.

This clonotype was recorded many times. As DNA, the CDR3 is TGCAGTGCAAAACGGACAGAAGGCTATGGCTACACCTTC. Translating it yields CSAKRTEGYGYTF. V is TRBV20-1 and J is TRBJ1-2; TRBD1 is a possible D gene (6 bases). CDR1 is DFQATT, CDR2 SNEGSKA, per germline (reference sequence). The CDR3 is made up of 13 amino acids. Trimming pared 6 bases from V and 4 bases from J, leaving 15 bases between.